The 6 T cell receptor beta chains below come from one sample, sequenced in a study of blood T cell repertoires in COVID-19 (dated by TCRdb to 2018 to 2021). Receptor libraries were prepared by the immunoSEQ multiplex PCR assay. TCRdb holds this immuneACCESS table with in-frame rearrangements only. Some clones are missing; in checked studies, unresolved V genes explain under half, and the rest has no known cause. The sample has approximately 450,000 clones on record, approximately 92% of them singletons. 0.9% to 1.2% of the sample is held by the ten biggest clonotypes. Input material: PBMCs or T cells enriched from blood (not recorded which). These receptors were obtained from a man aged 30-40 years who had recovered from COVID-19.

The sample holds a few counts of this clone. This chain joins TRBV30 and TRBJ1-5; D gene unclear. Trimming pared 2 bases from V and 2 bases from J, leaving 10 bases between. This CDR3 comprises 14 residues. Per germline, CDR1 GTSNPN and CDR2 SVGIG (reference sequence). The CDR3 region is CAWSPGVGNQPQHF. The DNA of the CDR3 is TGTGCCTGGAGTCCCGGGGTCGGCAATCAGCCCCAGCATTTT.

As concerns this clone: Within the sample, other DNA sequences also encode this same CDR3. DNA of the CDR3: TGTGCCAGCAGCCTGGGACAGTACAATGAGCAGTTCTTC. It is translated as CASSLGQYNEQFF. The chain employs TRBV3-1 (or the pseudogene TRBV3-2) and TRBJ2-1, with TRBD1 matching over 7 bases. Germline CDR1 and CDR2: LGHDT and YNNKEL (reference sequence). The CDR3 runs 13 residues. Unmatched junction bases numbered 1, after V lost 4 bases and J lost 4 bases.

CDR3 region: CASSLGGLAGSNEQFF. CDR3 sequence (DNA): TGCGCCAGCAGCTTGGGAGGACTAGCGGGATCCAATGAGCAGTTCTTC. This chain joins TRBV5-1 and TRBJ2-1; TRBD2 matches at 12 bases. This CDR3 has 16 residues. The J segment lost 6 bases and the V segment lost 0 bases, leaving 4 bases of the junction unmatched. Germline values: CDR1 SGHRS, CDR2 YFSETQ.

The V and J genes are TRBV5-1 and TRBJ1-1, with D perhaps matching TRBD1 (6 bases). The CDR3 totals 17 residues. V shed 0 bases and J shed 5 bases, with 20 bases lying between them. Germline V gives CDR1 SGHRS, CDR2 YFSETQ. This CDR3 reads CASSLAVTSRGDTEAFF. Written as DNA, the CDR3 is TGCGCCAGCAGCTTGGCCGTTACATCCAGGGGAGATACTGAAGCTTTCTTT.

Here the CDR3 reads CASSPQVGGTEAFF. CDR3 nucleotides: TGCGCCAGCAGCCCACAAGTAGGGGGAACTGAAGCTTTCTTT. The J gene is TRBJ1-1, the V gene TRBV4-1; D might be TRBD1 (6 bases). Germline CDR1 reads MGHRA; CDR2 reads YSYEKL. This CDR3 is 14 amino acids long. Trimming shortened V by 4 bases and J by 5 bases, and 14 bases separated the two germline ends.

The rearrangement links TRBV30 to TRBJ2-3; D might be TRBD2 (10 bases). The germline V gene encodes CDR1 GTSNPN and CDR2 SVGIG (reference sequence). The V end lost 5 bases, the J end lost 5 bases, and 23 bases lay between the germline ends. The CDR3 has 16 residues. The CDR3 DNA is TGTGCCTGGGACAGGGGGTTAGCGGGAGGAATAGATACGCAGTATTTT. Translation: CAWDRGLAGGIDTQYF.